The present TCR beta chain was sequenced within a study of response to subunit inactivated influenza vaccine. A few counts support this clonotype. The antigen remains unidentified. MiXCR, applied by TCRdb to the RT-PCR reads, yields one record per CDR3 protein. The table has 300,000 to 350,000 distinct CDR3 sequences, 20% to 25% seen once. Overall study results and limits: Only a handful of new T cells, the authors suggested, are recruited with each seasonal influenza vaccination.

The source of this sequence is a man aged 45 to 75 who received an inactivated influenza vaccine. Sequenced material: PBMCs from blood, taken about 20 months after vaccination.

Here the CDR3 reads CASINSRMSGNTEAFF. The CDR3 region has the DNA TGTGCCAGTATTAATTCCAGAATGTCGGGGAACACTGAAGCTTTCTTT. The rearrangement joins TRBV19 to TRBJ1-1; D is unresolved. Germline V CDR1 and CDR2: LNHDA, SQIVND (reference sequence). The V and J ends lost 7 bases and 1 base respectively, with 19 bases between them. The CDR3 contains 16 residues.